Listed below are T cell receptor beta chains from one sample, sequenced in a study of blood T cell repertoires in COVID-19. Some clones are missing from TCRdb's copy, which holds only in-frame ones; the method was immunoSEQ multiplex PCR. The sample carries 150,000 to 180,000 clones, about 90% recorded once. The sample was peripheral blood. Receptor source: a man in his fifties with acute or convalescent COVID-19. CDR3s include the opening cysteine and the closing phenylalanine or tryptophan. Fields, in order: J gene, D gene, clone size, V gene, CDR3 protein, CDR3 DNA. D genes are given only for firm matches. Clone size is shown for a subset of rows, as once, few, many or a class of expanded clone.

J gene: TRBJ1-5
D gene: TRBD1
clone size: NA
V gene: TRBV6-2/TRBV6-3
CDR3 protein: CASSYSGGGQYNQPQHF
CDR3 DNA: TGTGCCAGCAGTTACAGCGGGGGGGGACAGTACAATCAGCCCCAGCATTTT

J gene: TRBJ2-3
D gene: NA
clone size: few
V gene: TRBV9
CDR3 protein: CASSPQTGSDTQYF
CDR3 DNA: TGTGCCAGCAGCCCACAGACAGGATCAGATACGCAGTATTTT

J gene: TRBJ2-3
D gene: TRBD2
clone size: NA
V gene: TRBV29-1
CDR3 protein: CSVAVLAGADTQYF
CDR3 DNA: TGCAGCGTTGCAGTACTAGCGGGCGCAGATACGCAGTATTTT

J gene: TRBJ1-1
D gene: NA
clone size: NA
V gene: TRBV24-1
CDR3 protein: CATSGPGSMTEAFF
CDR3 DNA: TGTGCCACCAGTGGGCCAGGGTCTATGACTGAAGCTTTCTTT

J gene: TRBJ2-7
D gene: NA
clone size: NA
V gene: TRBV2
CDR3 protein: CASRTSYEQYF
CDR3 DNA: TGTGCCAGCAGGACTAGCTACGAGCAGTACTTC

J gene: TRBJ2-7
D gene: TRBD2
clone size: NA
V gene: TRBV3-1/TRBV3-2
CDR3 protein: CASSQSAGAIGEQYF
CDR3 DNA: TGTGCCAGCAGCCAATCGGCGGGAGCTATCGGCGAGCAGTACTTC

J gene: TRBJ1-1
D gene: NA
clone size: NA
V gene: TRBV19
CDR3 protein: CAAAQDPGTFEAFF
CDR3 DNA: TGTGCCGCCGCCCAGGACCCCGGGACTTTTGAAGCTTTCTTT

J gene: TRBJ2-3
D gene: TRBD1
clone size: NA
V gene: TRBV19
CDR3 protein: CASRLTGTSTDTQYF
CDR3 DNA: TGTGCCAGTCGGTTGACAGGGACCAGCACAGATACGCAGTATTTT

J gene: TRBJ2-3
D gene: NA
clone size: NA
V gene: TRBV28
CDR3 protein: CASSGSGDTQYF
CDR3 DNA: TGTGCCAGCAGTGGGAGCGGAGATACGCAGTATTTT

J gene: TRBJ2-3
D gene: NA
clone size: NA
V gene: TRBV15
CDR3 protein: CATSRSPLGAGDTQYF
CDR3 DNA: TGTGCCACCAGCAGGTCACCCCTGGGGGCGGGAGATACGCAGTATTTT

J gene: TRBJ1-1
D gene: NA
clone size: NA
V gene: TRBV28
CDR3 protein: CASSLSPGFLAEAFF
CDR3 DNA: TGTGCCAGCAGTTTATCCCCGGGGTTCTTGGCTGAAGCTTTCTTT

J gene: TRBJ2-7
D gene: NA
clone size: once
V gene: TRBV7-8
CDR3 protein: CASSFPGRRGEQYF
CDR3 DNA: TGTGCCAGCAGCTTTCCGGGCCGGCGGGGCGAGCAGTACTTC

J gene: TRBJ2-2
D gene: NA
clone size: NA
V gene: TRBV7-8
CDR3 protein: CASSTGPGAGELFF
CDR3 DNA: TGTGCCAGCAGCACCGGCCCCGGGGCCGGGGAGCTGTTTTTT

J gene: TRBJ2-6
D gene: NA
clone size: NA
V gene: TRBV3-1/TRBV3-2
CDR3 protein: CASSQDFSGANVLTF
CDR3 DNA: TGTGCCAGCAGCCAAGACTTCTCTGGGGCCAACGTCCTGACTTTC

J gene: TRBJ1-2
D gene: NA
clone size: once
V gene: TRBV10-3
CDR3 protein: CAISESKTDNYGYTF
CDR3 DNA: TGTGCCATCAGTGAGTCGAAAACTGATAACTATGGCTACACCTTC

J gene: TRBJ1-3
D gene: TRBD1
clone size: NA
V gene: TRBV9
CDR3 protein: CASNRGTGAGNTIYF
CDR3 DNA: TGTGCCAGCAACCGCGGGACAGGGGCTGGAAACACCATATATTTT

J gene: TRBJ1-6
D gene: NA
clone size: NA
V gene: TRBV3-1/TRBV3-2
CDR3 protein: CASSPGQLNSPLHF
CDR3 DNA: TGTGCCAGCAGCCCGGGACAACTCAATTCACCCCTCCACTTT

J gene: TRBJ2-7
D gene: NA
clone size: NA
V gene: TRBV18
CDR3 protein: CASSPRRGRGLSYEQYF
CDR3 DNA: TGTGCCAGCTCACCTAGACGGGGCAGGGGCTTATCCTACGAGCAGTACTTC

J gene: TRBJ2-5
D gene: NA
clone size: once
V gene: TRBV19
CDR3 protein: CASSVAEFQETQYF
CDR3 DNA: TGTGCCAGTTCGGTGGCGGAATTCCAAGAGACCCAGTACTTC

J gene: TRBJ1-3
D gene: NA
clone size: NA
V gene: TRBV7-8
CDR3 protein: CASSLELGRGIGNTIYF
CDR3 DNA: TGTGCCAGCAGCTTAGAGCTCGGCAGGGGAATTGGAAACACCATATATTTT